This passage covers 3 T cell receptor beta chains from one sample sequenced in a study of T cells in Graves' hyperthyroidism and ophthalmopathy. The CDR3 regions of TCR beta were amplified from RNA transcripts. HTBI primers drove first-round RT-PCR of the TCR CDR3. TCRdb called the multiplex PCR reads again in MiXCR, with one record for every CDR3 protein. This table has about 350,000 distinct CDR3 sequences, 15% to 20% appearing once. Sample: blood. The receptor set was obtained from a woman between 40 and 50 years old with Graves' ophthalmopathy.

This clonotype occurred many times. The chain recombines TRBV2 with TRBJ1-5; D gene ambiguous. This CDR3 has 14 residues. The germline V gene has CDR1 SNHLY and CDR2 FYNNEI. V gave up 4 bases and J gave up 4 bases, with 11 bases separating them. The CDR3 bases are TGTGCCAGCAGTGGGGCGGCCAAGAATCAGCCCCAGCATTTT. It translates to CASSGAAKNQPQHF.

This clonotype was detected many times. J is TRBJ2-7 and V is TRBV4-3, with a possible D match to TRBD2 (5 bases). Deletions cut 0 bases from V and 2 bases from J, with 11 bases between. Germline V CDR1 and CDR2: LGHNA, YSLEER. The CDR3 totals 15 residues. The DNA of the CDR3 is TGCGCCAGCAGCCAAGATCCGGGAAAGGCCTACGAGCAGTACTTC. This encodes CASSQDPGKAYEQYF.

The rearrangement links TRBV5-1 to TRBJ2-5; D call uncertain. Trimming shortened V by 0 bases and J by 4 bases, and 7 bases separated the two germline ends. Germline lookup yields CDR1 SGHRS and CDR2 YFSETQ. This CDR3 region has 13 residues. CDR3 DNA: TGCGCCAGCAGCTTGGCCCTTTCAGAGACCCAGTACTTC. This translates into CASSLALSETQYF.